What follows are 30 T cell receptor beta chains derived from one specimen sequenced in a study of blood T cell repertoires in COVID-19. Produced via immunoSEQ multiplex PCR; TCRdb's table is partial and in-frame only. The sample lists under 300,000 clones, almost 85% seen once, with around 16% in the top ten. The sequencing input was PBMCs or T cells enriched from blood (not recorded which). These receptors were collected from a man in his forties who had recovered from COVID-19.

The rearrangement uses TRBV19 and TRBJ1-2; 8 bases line up with TRBD1. Germline V lookup: CDR1 LNHDA, CDR2 SQIVND (reference sequence). The V gene end was trimmed by 6 bases and the J gene end by 5 bases; junction bases not matched to a gene: 8. The CDR3 length is 14 residues. In nucleotides, the CDR3 is TGTGCCAGTAGCCCGGGGGACAGGTCTTATGGCTACACCTTC. Amino acid sequence: CASSPGDRSYGYTF.

On this clone itself: At one end the junction does not follow the germline gene, possibly because of a read error. The chain joins TRBV3-1 (or the pseudogene TRBV3-2) to TRBJ1-2; 7 bases fit TRBD1. This CDR3 is 13 amino acids long. Per the germline V gene, CDR1 is LGHDT and CDR2 is YNNKEL (reference sequence). The CDR3 nucleotides are TGTGCCAGCAACCAAGGGGGCACCTATGGCTACACCTTC. Its translation: CASNQGGTYGYTF.

V gene TRBV18 combines with J gene TRBJ2-7; weak D call: TRBD1 (5 bases). Looked up from germline, CDR1 is KGHSH and CDR2 is LQKENI. V was shortened by 2 bases and J by 1 base, with 6 bases between the two germline ends. This CDR3 contains 13 residues. CDR3 protein: CASSPDSSYEQYF. The CDR3 DNA reads TGTGCCAGCTCACCAGACAGTTCCTACGAGCAGTACTTC.

This chain links TRBV7-2 with TRBJ2-2; D may be TRBD1 (6 bases). The germline CDR1 and CDR2 sequences are SGHTA and FQGNSA. Trimming cost V 5 bases and J 0 bases, with 16 bases left between them. This CDR3 contains 17 residues. The CDR3 spells CASSHPLGHANTGELFF. The CDR3 nucleotides are TGTGCCAGCAGCCACCCCTTGGGACACGCGAACACCGGGGAGCTGTTTTTT.

This clone was picked up a small number of times. Written as DNA, the CDR3 is TGCGCCAGCAGCTTGGCCGGGGTTTCGGTAGGCACTGAAGCTTTCTTT. This codes for CASSLAGVSVGTEAFF. This chain uses TRBV5-1 with TRBJ1-1; D unclear. Germline V gene lookup returns CDR1 SGHRS and CDR2 YFSETQ. V was shortened by 0 bases and J by 4 bases, with 16 bases between the two germline ends. CDR3 length: 16 amino acids.

The chain has TRBV20-1 and TRBJ1-2, with no clear D. V was trimmed by 4 bases and J by 4 bases, leaving 4 bases between them. The CDR3 loop spans 10 amino acids. Per the germline V gene, CDR1 is DFQATT and CDR2 is SNEGSKA (reference sequence). Here the CDR3 reads CSAIFYGYTF. In nucleotides, the CDR3 is TGCAGTGCTATCTTCTATGGCTACACCTTC.

The chain recombines TRBV19 with TRBJ1-5; no definite D call. V lost 4 bases and J 5 bases, leaving 12 bases between the germline ends. The germline V gene has CDR1 LNHDA and CDR2 SQIVND (reference sequence). CDR3 length: 14 residues. The CDR3 loop reads CASSREGVDQPQHF. For the CDR3, the DNA is TGTGCCAGTAGTAGAGAGGGAGTGGATCAGCCCCAGCATTTT.

The rearrangement links TRBV9 to TRBJ1-4; maybe TRBD1 (6 bases). CDR3 size: 17 residues. V lost 4 bases and J 0 bases, leaving 16 bases between the germline ends. CDR1 is SGDLS and CDR2 is YYNGEE in the germline V gene. CDR3 residues: CASSPRTGLATNEKLFF. The CDR3 DNA reads TGTGCCAGCAGCCCCCGAACAGGGCTTGCAACTAATGAAAAACTGTTTTTT.

The chain links TRBV5-6 to TRBJ2-5, with TRBD2 as a possible D gene (6 bases). In germline, CDR1 is SGHDT, CDR2 YYEEEE. There are 14 residues in the CDR3. V was pared by 4 bases and J by 4 bases, with 14 bases between. In DNA form, the CDR3 reads TGTGCCAGCAGCCGCGGGGCCGTGGGAGAGACCCAGTACTTC. Translation: CASSRGAVGETQYF.

The rearrangement links TRBV7-9 to TRBJ1-5; 8 bases are a match to TRBD1. The germline CDR1 and CDR2 sequences are SEHNR and FQNEAQ (reference sequence). The V segment lost 5 bases and the J segment 4 bases; nucleotides outside the gene matches: 4. There are 14 residues in the CDR3. The CDR3 region is CASSNDRGNQPQHF. As DNA, the CDR3 is TGTGCCAGCAGCAATGACAGGGGAAATCAGCCCCAGCATTTT.

J is TRBJ1-1 and V is TRBV6-1, with TRBD1 as a possible D gene (5 bases). Trimming pared 1 base from V and 4 bases from J, leaving 13 bases between. The CDR3 length is 15 residues. CDR1 and CDR2 from the germline V gene are MNHNS and SASEGT. This CDR3 is CASSEVKGTFTEAFF. For the CDR3, the DNA is TGTGCCAGCAGTGAAGTAAAGGGGACTTTCACTGAAGCTTTCTTT.

This chain connects TRBV4-3 to TRBJ2-1, with a possible D match to TRBD1 (5 bases). The CDR3 has 16 residues. Germline V gene lookup returns CDR1 LGHNA and CDR2 YSLEER. The germline V and J ends were trimmed by 3 bases and 3 bases, with 15 bases remaining between them. CDR3 sequence: CASSHLKGDGYNEQFF. CDR3 nucleotide sequence: TGCGCCAGCAGCCACCTTAAAGGGGATGGCTACAATGAGCAGTTCTTC.

This chain uses TRBV9 with TRBJ2-5, with 9 bases lining up with TRBD1. The germline gives CDR1 SGDLS, CDR2 YYNGEE. The CDR3 has 15 residues. J lost 5 bases, V lost 5 bases, and 10 bases had no gene match. The CDR3 protein is CASSFTGGVWETQYF. In DNA form, the CDR3 reads TGTGCCAGCAGTTTTACAGGGGGCGTCTGGGAGACCCAGTACTTC. The variable domain in full, completed from reference TRBV9 and TRBJ2-5, reads DSGVTQTPKHLITATGQRVTLRCSPRSGDLSVYWYQQSLDQGLQFLIQYYNGEERAKGNILERFSAQQFPDLHSELNLSSLELGDSALYFCASSFTGGVWETQYFGPGTRLLVL.

The gene calls are TRBV30 and TRBJ2-3; perhaps TRBD2 as D (6 bases). The CDR3 is made up of 14 amino acids. CDR1 GTSNPN and CDR2 SVGIG come from the germline V gene (reference sequence). Trimming cost V 2 bases and J 9 bases, with 18 bases left between them. Here the CDR3 DNA reads TGTGCCTGGAGTAGACTAGTTCTGTCTTGGACGCAGTATTTT. Its protein product is CAWSRLVLSWTQYF.

V is TRBV4-2 and J is TRBJ1-4; maybe TRBD1 (5 bases). Germline V gene lookup returns CDR1 LGHNA and CDR2 YNFKEQ. The CDR3 runs 16 residues. V was shortened by 0 bases and J by 8 bases, with 16 bases between the two germline ends. The CDR3 sequence is CASSQDIGRAREKLFF. The DNA of the CDR3 is TGTGCCAGCAGCCAAGATATCGGCAGGGCGAGGGAAAAACTGTTTTTT.

This clone has more than one count but fewer than ten. This chain joins TRBV7-2 and TRBJ2-1; the match to TRBD2 covers 8 bases. Looked up from germline, CDR1 is SGHTA and CDR2 is FQGNSA. The V and J ends lost 1 base and 2 bases, in that order; junction bases with no gene match: 7. CDR3 length: 17 residues. The CDR3 region has the DNA TGTGCCAGCAGCTTAGGGGCTAGCGGGTCCCCCTACAATGAGCAGTTCTTC. Translation: CASSLGASGSPYNEQFF.

The chain recombines TRBV11-1 with TRBJ2-6; D unclear. This CDR3 spans 15 amino acids. The germline V gene has CDR1 SGHAT and CDR2 FQDESV (reference sequence). The V end lost 1 base, the J end lost 4 bases, and 8 bases lay between the germline ends. Here the CDR3 reads CASSLEAVGANVLTF. The CDR3, as DNA: TGTGCCAGCAGCTTAGAAGCCGTCGGGGCCAACGTCCTGACTTTC.

This clone has more than one count but fewer than ten. The rearrangement joins TRBV28 to TRBJ2-3; no clear D gene. There are 11 residues in the CDR3. In germline, CDR1 is MDHEN, CDR2 SYDVKM. V was cut by 6 bases and J by 10 bases, with 11 bases left in between. The CDR3 spells CASRSNRSQYF. As DNA, the CDR3 is TGTGCCAGCAGGTCAAACAGATCGCAGTATTTT. Full variable domain (rest looked up from reference TRBV28 and TRBJ2-3): DVKVTQSSRYLVKRTGEKVFLECVQDMDHENMFWYRQDPGLGLRLIYFSYDVKMKEKGDIPEGYSVSREKKERFSLILESASTNQTSMYLCASRSNRSQYFGPGTRLTVL.

This clone has only a few counts. The J gene is TRBJ2-7, the V gene TRBV27; 7 bases agree with TRBD1. Germline assignment: CDR1 MNHEY and CDR2 SMNVEV (reference sequence). Germline trimming cut 0 bases from V and 4 bases from J; bases unmatched to any gene: 0. This CDR3 has 13 amino acids. CDR3 protein: CASSLSTGYEQYF. The CDR3 region has the DNA TGTGCCAGCAGTTTATCGACAGGGTACGAGCAGTACTTC.

The rearrangement links TRBV18 to TRBJ1-5; 7 bases match TRBD1. The CDR3 sequence is 16 residues long. Trimming at V came to 2 bases and at J to 5 bases, leaving 9 bases not matched to a gene. From germline, CDR1 is KGHSH and CDR2 LQKENI. The CDR3 loop is CASSPIEQGFYQPQHF. The CDR3 DNA reads as TGTGCCAGCTCACCAATTGAACAGGGGTTCTATCAGCCCCAGCATTTT.

J is TRBJ2-4 and V is TRBV7-8; 7 nucleotides agree with TRBD2. CDR3 size: 14 residues. The junction had 1 base not matched to a gene; V was cut back by 2 bases and J by 3 bases. Per germline, CDR1 SGHVS and CDR2 FQNEAQ. DNA of the CDR3: TGTGCCAGCAGCTTATCGGGGGGCAAAAACATTCAGTACTTC. Amino acids: CASSLSGGKNIQYF.

The chain combines TRBV28 with TRBJ1-2, with 8 bases aligning to TRBD1. This CDR3 comprises 13 residues. J was trimmed by 8 bases and V by 3 bases; bases with no gene match: 5. In germline, CDR1 is MDHEN, CDR2 SYDVKM. Written as DNA, the CDR3 is TGTGCCAGCAGTTTTACAGGGGGAAGGGGCTACACCTTC. Its protein is CASSFTGGRGYTF.

The CDR3 DNA reads as TGTGCCAGCAGTTTAAGGACGGGGAAACAAGAGACCCAGTACTTC. Protein product: CASSLRTGKQETQYF. This chain joins TRBV27 and TRBJ2-5; the D gene is possibly TRBD2 (5 bases). CDR1 is MNHEY, CDR2 SMNVEV, per germline (reference sequence). The ends were cut back, 2 bases at V and 2 bases at J, with 12 bases in the middle. This CDR3 spans 15 amino acids.

The rearrangement uses TRBV18 and TRBJ1-2, with no clear D. The CDR3 is 13 residues long. CDR1 and CDR2 from the germline V gene are KGHSH and LQKENI. The V end lost 3 bases, the J end lost 3 bases, and 8 bases lay between the germline ends. The CDR3 nucleotides are TGTGCCAGCTCACCTAATGAGGACTATGGCTACACCTTC. Translation: CASSPNEDYGYTF. Based on the CDR3 plus reference TRBV18 and TRBJ1-2, the full variable domain is NAGVMQNPRHLVRRRGQEARLRCSPMKGHSHVYWYRQLPEEGLKFMVYLQKENIIDESGMPKERFSAEFPKEGPSILRIQQVVRGDSAAYFCASSPNEDYGYTFGSGTRLTVV.

The chain has TRBV2 and TRBJ1-5, with 7 bases aligning to TRBD1. Per germline, CDR1 SNHLY and CDR2 FYNNEI. Trimming at V came to 6 bases and at J to 4 bases, leaving 9 bases not matched to a gene. CDR3 size: 15 residues. This chain's CDR3 is CASSDRTGWNQPQHF. The DNA of the CDR3 is TGTGCCAGCAGCGATAGGACAGGATGGAATCAGCCCCAGCATTTT.

DNA of the CDR3: TGTGCCAGCAGCCCCCCCCCTGGACTAGCGGGGAGAGGGGATACGCAGTATTTT. It specifies CASSPPPGLAGRGDTQYF. V is TRBV25-1 and J is TRBJ2-3, with 12 bases that match TRBD2. Germline V gene data show CDR1 as MGHDK and CDR2 as SYGVNS. V shed 6 bases, J shed 6 bases, and the junction held 16 bases outside the gene matches. The CDR3 is 18 amino acids.

The J gene is TRBJ1-2, the V gene TRBV19; 10 nucleotides line up with TRBD1. The germline V gene encodes CDR1 LNHDA and CDR2 SQIVND (reference sequence). This CDR3 region has 16 residues. With 8 bases clipped from V and 6 bases from J, the junction kept 15 bases outside the gene matches. The CDR3 DNA follows: TGTGCCAGTTCGGACAGGGGGGCCGGCCCCCTCGATGGCTACACCTTC. Translating gives CASSDRGAGPLDGYTF.

The chain joins TRBV7-3 to TRBJ2-7; tentative D call: TRBD1 (5 bases). Trimming removed 5 bases at V and 0 bases at J, with 11 bases between. Germline lookup yields CDR1 SGHTA and CDR2 FQGTGA. This CDR3 contains 14 residues. CDR3 nucleotide sequence: TGTGCCAGCAGCCCCAGGGCAAGCTCCTACGAGCAGTACTTC. This translates into CASSPRASSYEQYF.

The chain couples TRBV28 to TRBJ1-2; 10 nucleotides agree with TRBD1. This CDR3 is 16 amino acids long. Trimming cost V 5 bases and J 0 bases; bases outside gene matches: 6. The V gene's germline CDR1 is MDHEN and CDR2 SYDVKM. This CDR3 is CASSPRQGAPNYGYTF. In DNA form, the CDR3 reads TGTGCCAGCAGTCCCAGACAGGGGGCGCCTAACTATGGCTACACCTTC.

The rearrangement joins TRBV19 to TRBJ1-3; D gene unclear. The V end lost 6 bases, the J end lost 0 bases, and 15 bases lay between the germline ends. The CDR3 contains 16 residues. Germline CDR1 and CDR2: LNHDA and SQIVND (reference sequence). This chain's CDR3 is CASRGRGRYSGNTIYF. DNA of the CDR3: TGTGCCAGTAGGGGGAGAGGACGGTACTCTGGAAACACCATATATTTT.